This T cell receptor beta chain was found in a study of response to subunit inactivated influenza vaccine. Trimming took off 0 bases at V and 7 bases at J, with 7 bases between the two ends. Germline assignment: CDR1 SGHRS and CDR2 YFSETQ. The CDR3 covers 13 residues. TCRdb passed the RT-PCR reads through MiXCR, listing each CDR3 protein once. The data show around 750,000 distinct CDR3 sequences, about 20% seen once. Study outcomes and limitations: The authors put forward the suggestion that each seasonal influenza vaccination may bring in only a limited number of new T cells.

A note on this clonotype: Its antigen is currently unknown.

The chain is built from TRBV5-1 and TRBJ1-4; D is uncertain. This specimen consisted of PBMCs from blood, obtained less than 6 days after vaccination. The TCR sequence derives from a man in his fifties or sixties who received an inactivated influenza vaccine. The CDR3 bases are TGCGCCAGCAGCTTGGGCAGCGGTGAAAAACTGTTTTTT. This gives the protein CASSLGSGEKLFF. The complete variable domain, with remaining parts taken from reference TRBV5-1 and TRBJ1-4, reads KAGVTQTPRYLIKTRGQQVTLSCSPISGHRSVSWYQQTPGQGLQFLFEYFSETQRNKGNFPGRFSGRQFSNSRSEMNVSTLELGDSALYLCASSLGSGEKLFFGSGTQLSVL.